The source of this T cell receptor (beta chain) is a study of cytomegalovirus exposure and HLA in healthy donors. Germline values: CDR1 SNHLY, CDR2 FYNNEI. CDR3 size: 12 residues. The PCR had 60 Vbeta and 13 Jbeta primers. Generated by immunoSEQ multiplex PCR, the TCRdb table keeps only in-frame clones and is missing some. The profile covers 150,000 to 200,000 clones, with less than 90% appearing a single time and roughly 4% taken by the ten largest. Study results and limitations: Upon later analysis, TCR association rates were observed to vary by HLA locus, being highest for DRB1 and lowest for HLA-C. In a later analysis, V- and J-gene trimming of beta chains associated with a DCLRE1C missense variant, replicated independently.

Note on this clone: Its antigen is not identified.

The clonotype was recovered from a man aged 50 or older in good health and CMV-seropositive. The V and J genes are TRBV2 and TRBJ2-5, with 9 bases identical to TRBD1. The J call is doubtful: the DNA matches TRBJ2-7 better. Sequenced: PBMCs. The CDR3 DNA reads TGTGCCAGCAGTGGACAGGGGGACGAGCAGTACTTC. Translated, it gives CASSGQGDEQYF.